These 24 T cell receptor beta chains came from one sample sequenced in a study of OX40 agonist ivuxolimab in advanced cancers. Profiled with immunoSEQ multiplex PCR; TCRdb holds only in-frame clones, not every one. This sample has tens of thousands of clones; around four fifths occur once, and the top ten carry 5% to 6%. Source: CD4+ or CD8+ T cells sorted from blood, taken in a trial of the OX40 agonist ivuxolimab. These receptors were taken from an adult with an advanced solid tumor such as melanoma, head and neck, liver or kidney cancer.

J is TRBJ1-5 and V is TRBV5-1; unclear D gene. Germline V lookup: CDR1 SGHRS, CDR2 YFSETQ. The V gene lost 0 bases and the J gene lost 6 bases, with 7 bases spanning the gap. The CDR3 is 13 amino acids. This CDR3 is CASSLDSVQPQHF. The CDR3 DNA reads as TGCGCCAGCAGCTTGGACTCTGTTCAGCCCCAGCATTTT.

This chain connects TRBV19 to TRBJ1-4; tentatively, D is TRBD1 (6 bases). The germline gives CDR1 LNHDA, CDR2 SQIVND (reference sequence). The CDR3 totals 14 residues. Deletions cut 5 bases from V and 8 bases from J, with 15 bases between. The CDR3 DNA is TGTGCCAGTAGTGACCAGGGGCTACGGGAAAAACTGTTTTTT. Encoded protein: CASSDQGLREKLFF.

The chain couples TRBV19 to TRBJ2-1; tentatively, D is TRBD2 (6 bases). Looked up from germline, CDR1 is LNHDA and CDR2 is SQIVND (reference sequence). Deletions cut 3 bases from V and 0 bases from J, with 12 bases between. This CDR3 spans 16 amino acids. The CDR3 protein is CASSIAGSISYNEQFF. For the CDR3, the DNA is TGTGCCAGTAGTATTGCGGGATCAATCTCCTACAATGAGCAGTTCTTC.

The chain couples TRBV28 to TRBJ2-2; tentatively, D is TRBD1 or TRBD2 (5 bases each). CDR1 is MDHEN, CDR2 SYDVKM, per germline. The V and J ends lost 4 bases and 4 bases respectively, with 16 bases between them. This CDR3 has 16 residues. The CDR3 DNA follows: TGTGCCAGCAGTTCCGCCGGGACCCCGGCCACCGGGGAGCTGTTTTTT. Translating it yields CASSSAGTPATGELFF.

The rearrangement links TRBV2 to TRBJ2-1, with D unresolved. Per germline, CDR1 SNHLY and CDR2 FYNNEI. The CDR3 spans 13 residues. Trimming shortened V by 8 bases and J by 0 bases, and 8 bases separated the two germline ends. The CDR3 loop is CASVEDSYNEQFF. The CDR3 coding sequence is TGTGCCAGCGTCGAGGACTCCTACAATGAGCAGTTCTTC.

V gene TRBV5-4 combines with J gene TRBJ2-2; TRBD2 is a possible D gene (5 bases). The V end was cut by 0 bases, the J end by 6 bases, with 9 bases between. This CDR3 comprises 14 residues. Per germline, CDR1 SGHNT and CDR2 YYREEE (reference sequence). CDR3 coding DNA: TGTGCCAGCAGCTTGGGGCGGGCGGCCGGGGAGCTGTTTTTT. Translated, it gives CASSLGRAAGELFF. The whole variable domain, filled in from reference TRBV5-4 and TRBJ2-2, reads ETGVTQSPTHLIKTRGQQVTLRCSSQSGHNTVSWYQQALGQGPQFIFQYYREEENGRGNFPPRFSGLQFPNYSSELNVNALELDDSALYLCASSLGRAAGELFFGEGSRLTVL.

CDR3 nucleotides: TGTGCCAGCAGTCTCTCGGGACAGAATCAGCCCCAGCATTTT. Its translation is CASSLSGQNQPQHF. The chain is built from TRBV27 and TRBJ1-5; 7 nucleotides match TRBD1. This CDR3 is built from 14 residues. V trimming: 5 bases; J trimming: 4 bases; junction bases outside the gene matches: 5. Germline CDR1 and CDR2: MNHEY and SMNVEV (reference sequence).

J is TRBJ2-5 and V is TRBV19; 8 bases map to TRBD2. The germline V gene has CDR1 LNHDA and CDR2 SQIVND (reference sequence). V dropped 6 bases and J dropped 2; count of bases not matched to a gene: 8. This CDR3 is built from 15 residues. The CDR3 DNA follows: TGTGCCAGTAGCCGGGGGCGGGGGGAACAAGAGACCCAGTACTTC. It codes for CASSRGRGEQETQYF.

J is TRBJ2-3 and V is TRBV30, with D possibly being TRBD1 or TRBD2 (5 bases each). Looked up from germline, CDR1 is GTSNPN and CDR2 is SVGIG (reference sequence). The CDR3 is 14 residues long. V lost 2 bases and J 2 bases, leaving 11 bases between the germline ends. CDR3 residues: CAWSIRGPTDTQYF. The CDR3 bases are TGTGCCTGGAGTATTCGGGGCCCCACAGATACGCAGTATTTT.

The rearrangement uses TRBV7-2 and TRBJ2-3; 9 bases align to TRBD2. V gave up 5 bases and J gave up 3 bases; unmatched junction bases: 6. This CDR3 has 15 residues. Germline CDR1 reads SGHTA; CDR2 reads FQGNSA. The CDR3 DNA reads as TGTGCCAGCAGCCGCAATAGCGGGAGAACAGATACGCAGTATTTT. Amino acids: CASSRNSGRTDTQYF.

The J gene is TRBJ2-2, the V gene TRBV30, with TRBD1 matching over 8 bases. The CDR3 runs to 15 residues. V gave up 4 bases and J gave up 7 bases; unmatched junction bases: 11. Germline V gene sequence: CDR1 GTSNPN, CDR2 SVGIG (reference sequence). For the CDR3, the DNA is TGTGCCTGGACCATGGCCAGGACAGGGAGCGGGGAGCTGTTTTTT. Its protein is CAWTMARTGSGELFF.

V and J are TRBV7-9 and TRBJ1-5; D is uncertain. Trimming pared 9 bases from V and 3 bases from J, leaving 6 bases between. The CDR3 contains 11 residues. Germline V lookup: CDR1 SEHNR, CDR2 FQNEAQ (reference sequence). This CDR3 reads CASGYNQPQHF. The CDR3 DNA is TGTGCCAGTGGATACAATCAGCCCCAGCATTTT.

This clone showed up just once. The rearrangement joins TRBV18 to TRBJ2-7; D gene ambiguous. The germline gives CDR1 KGHSH, CDR2 LQKENI. This CDR3 spans 12 amino acids. V gave up 2 bases and J gave up 5 bases, with 7 bases separating them. The CDR3 nucleotides read TGTGCCAGCTCACCATCGGCGAACGAGCAGTACTTC. This sequence encodes CASSPSANEQYF.

This chain joins TRBV5-1 and TRBJ2-2; tentatively, D is TRBD1 or TRBD2 (6 bases each). There are 16 residues in the CDR3. The V gene lost 3 bases and the J gene lost 2 bases, with 14 bases spanning the gap. The V gene's germline CDR1 is SGHRS and CDR2 YFSETQ. The CDR3 reads CASSSYGGTNTGELFF. DNA of the CDR3: TGCGCCAGCAGCTCATATGGAGGGACAAACACCGGGGAGCTGTTTTTT.

The chain employs TRBV2 and TRBJ2-1, with 7 bases fitting TRBD1. The CDR3 contains 16 residues. The trim removed 4 bases at V and 3 bases at J, leaving 9 bases unmatched. CDR1 SNHLY and CDR2 FYNNEI come from the germline V gene. The CDR3 spells CASSGKAGTVYNEQFF. DNA of the CDR3: TGTGCCAGCAGTGGGAAGGCAGGGACAGTCTACAATGAGCAGTTCTTC.

The chain links TRBV11-2 to TRBJ1-5; 7 bases match TRBD1. V was clipped by 1 base and J by 1 base; unmatched bases: 1. Germline assignment: CDR1 SGHAT and CDR2 FQNNGV. This CDR3 comprises 15 residues. The chain's CDR3 is CASSLAGGSNQPQHF. The CDR3 nucleotides read TGTGCCAGCAGCTTAGCAGGGGGAAGCAATCAGCCCCAGCATTTT.

The genes are TRBV7-8 and TRBJ2-1; D remains unclear. CDR3 length equals 15 residues. Trimming took 5 bases from V and 0 from J, leaving 11 bases between them. CDR1 is SGHVS, CDR2 FQNEAQ, per germline. CDR3 in amino acids: CASSVEPISYNEQFF. Written as DNA, the CDR3 is TGTGCCAGCAGCGTGGAACCCATCTCCTACAATGAGCAGTTCTTC.

The V gene is TRBV10-1, the J gene TRBJ1-2; D is uncertain. Trimming removed 5 bases at V and 4 bases at J, with 11 bases between. Germline V gene data show CDR1 as WNHNN and CDR2 as SYGVQD (reference sequence). The CDR3 runs 13 residues. CDR3 region: CASSPRGSYGYTF. The CDR3 DNA reads as TGCGCCAGCAGTCCCCGCGGTAGCTATGGCTACACCTTC.

This chain joins TRBV2 and TRBJ2-7; the match to TRBD1 covers 8 bases. V lost 8 bases, J lost 3 bases, and 3 bases stayed unmatched. Germline V CDR1 and CDR2: SNHLY, FYNNEI. The CDR3 length is 12 residues. This chain's CDR3 is CASGQGIYEQYF. The CDR3 DNA sequence: TGTGCCAGCGGACAGGGAATCTACGAGCAGTACTTC.

This clone was observed a few times. The genes are TRBV19 and TRBJ1-2; unclear D gene. The CDR3 consists of 12 residues. Trimming took 3 bases from V and 10 from J, leaving 12 bases between them. Looked up from germline, CDR1 is LNHDA and CDR2 is SQIVND (reference sequence). Here the CDR3 DNA reads TGTGCCAGTAGTATCGTGCCCGCTACCTACACCTTC. Amino acids: CASSIVPATYTF. The whole variable domain, filled in from reference TRBV19 and TRBJ1-2, reads DGGITQSPKYLFRKEGQNVTLSCEQNLNHDAMYWYRQDPGQGLRLIYYSQIVNDFQKGDIAEGYSVSREKKESFPLTVTSAQKNPTAFYLCASSIVPATYTFGSGTRLTVV.

The V gene is TRBV10-1, the J gene TRBJ1-2, with 8 bases matching TRBD1. Per the germline V gene, CDR1 is WNHNN and CDR2 is SYGVQD (reference sequence). The CDR3 has 14 amino acids. The J segment lost 4 bases and the V segment lost 2 bases, leaving 3 bases of the junction unmatched. CDR3 nucleotides: TGCGCCAGCAGTGAGGGACAGGGAGGCTATGGCTACACCTTC. Its protein is CASSEGQGGYGYTF.

V gene TRBV5-6 combines with J gene TRBJ2-5; 9 nucleotides match TRBD2. The CDR3 length is 16 residues. V lost 5 bases, J lost 5 bases, and 13 bases stayed unmatched. Germline-derived CDR1 and CDR2 are SGHDT and YYEEEE. The CDR3: CASSFPGSGSLETQYF. CDR3 DNA sequence: TGTGCCAGCAGTTTCCCGGGTAGCGGGAGCTTGGAGACCCAGTACTTC.

The genes are TRBV19 and TRBJ2-5; D might be TRBD1 or TRBD2, each matching 6 bases. The J call may be incorrect, as the DNA end agrees better with TRBJ2-7. CDR1 and CDR2 from the germline V gene are LNHDA and SQIVND (reference sequence). The CDR3 consists of 12 residues. CDR3 bases: TGTGCCAGTAGTATCGGAGGGGGCGAGCAGTACTTC. Translation: CASSIGGGEQYF.

As for this clone: A read error may account for a junction end that differs from germline. V gene TRBV19 combines with J gene TRBJ1-2; D is uncertain. The CDR3 loop spans 14 amino acids. CDR1 and CDR2 (germline): LNHDA, SQIVND (reference sequence). This CDR3 reads CASSMGFINYGHTF. CDR3 DNA: TGTGCCAGTAGTATGGGTTTCATTAACTATGGCCACACCTTC.